The subject of this entry is one T cell receptor (beta chain). Time point reported: patch test 2, 6 weeks after DPC sensitization. Treatment denoted: therapeutic diphenylcyclopropenone sensitization with weekly scalp DPC. The entry originates in a study of human T cells and chemical hapten exposure. One entry per CDR3 protein results from TCRdb running MiXCR on the RACE reads. The sample contains roughly 52,000 distinct CDR3 sequences, 7.5% to 10% of which appear only once. The CDR3 is made up of 15 amino acids. Trimming removed 4 bases at V and 2 bases at J, with 13 bases between. The V gene's germline CDR1 is SGHTA and CDR2 FQGNSA.

The sequencing used whole blood, collected in connection with sensitization to the hapten diphenylcyclopropenone (DPC). The receptor was isolated from a woman aged 45-65 years with alopecia areata. Some clones in this sample may be carry-over from other donors' samples. The V gene is TRBV7-2, the J gene TRBJ2-3, with D tentatively TRBD1 (6 bases). This chain's CDR3 is CASSSTGIATDTQYF. The CDR3 nucleotides read TGTGCCAGCAGCTCCACAGGGATAGCCACAGATACGCAGTATTTT.